A single sample gave rise to the 30 T cell receptor beta chains below, sequenced in a study of neurological immune-mediated disorders. TCRdb itself ran the 5' RACE reads through MiXCR, one entry per CDR3 protein. This table has some 66,000 distinct CDR3 sequences, more than 3.5% appearing once. The specimen was PBMCs. The receptors were gathered from a man aged 50 or older with multiple sclerosis.

This clonotype has a count of ten or more. This chain connects TRBV4-1 to TRBJ2-3; perhaps TRBD1 as D (6 bases). V was trimmed by 0 bases and J by 4 bases, leaving 11 bases between them. The CDR3 contains 15 residues. Germline values: CDR1 MGHRA, CDR2 YSYEKL. CDR3 in amino acids: CASSQDHAGADTQYF. DNA for the CDR3: TGCGCCAGCAGCCAAGATCACGCAGGGGCAGATACGCAGTATTTT.

This clonotype came up many times. The CDR3 region has the DNA TGTGCCAGCGAAGCGACAGGGCATAGCAATCAGCCCCAGCATTTT. Its translation is CASEATGHSNQPQHF. J is TRBJ1-5 and V is TRBV2, with 7 nucleotides matching TRBD1. CDR1 is SNHLY, CDR2 FYNNEI, per germline. The CDR3 covers 15 residues. V shed 8 bases and J 0 bases; nucleotides not matched to a gene: 7.

This clonotype was recorded at least ten times. The chain has TRBV5-1 and TRBJ2-3; 8 bases match TRBD2. The V gene's germline CDR1 is SGHRS and CDR2 YFSETQ. The junction had 9 bases not matched to a gene; V was cut back by 4 bases and J by 8 bases. The CDR3 totals 14 residues. CDR3 nucleotides: TGCGCCAGCAGCCCCTCGGTAGCGGGGCTTACGCAGTATTTT. Its protein product is CASSPSVAGLTQYF.

This clonotype occurred a few times. In DNA, the CDR3 is TGTGCCAGCAGCCAAGAGGGACTAAACCAAGAGACCCAGTACTTC. Its translation: CASSQEGLNQETQYF. The chain couples TRBV4-2 to TRBJ2-5; the match to TRBD2 covers 7 bases. Germline V gene data show CDR1 as LGHNA and CDR2 as YNFKEQ. After removal of 0 bases from V and 0 bases from J, the junction contained 1 base not matched to a gene. The CDR3 is 15 amino acids.

This clonotype showed up many times. The CDR3 spells CSARDRLRDRMNTEAFF. In DNA, the CDR3 is TGCAGTGCTAGAGATCGGTTAAGGGACCGGATGAACACTGAAGCTTTCTTT. The genes are TRBV20-1 and TRBJ1-1; tentatively, D is TRBD1 (5 bases). Germline values: CDR1 DFQATT, CDR2 SNEGSKA (reference sequence). The CDR3 is made up of 17 amino acids. V lost 0 bases to trimming and J lost 0 bases, with 17 bases between them.

On this clonotype: A read error may explain this, as a much larger clone is one base away. The rearrangement links TRBV7-2 to TRBJ1-3, with 8 bases identical to TRBD1. Trimming took 6 bases from V and 1 from J; bases not matched to a gene: 8. The CDR3 contains 16 residues. Looked up from germline, CDR1 is SGHTA and CDR2 is FQGNSA. CDR3 nucleotide sequence: TGTGCCAGCAGACGGGACAGGCGAGAATCTGGAAACACCATATATTTT. Translating it yields CASRRDRRESGNTIYF.

This clonotype was counted many times. The rearrangement uses TRBV12-3 or TRBV12-4 and TRBJ1-6, with D possibly matching TRBD1 (6 bases). V was trimmed by 3 bases and J by 14 bases, leaving 23 bases between them. This CDR3 is 16 amino acids long. The CDR3: CASSLWGARIQDALHF. The CDR3 DNA reads TGTGCCAGCAGTTTGTGGGGGGCCCGAATTCAGGATGCCCTCCACTTT.

The chain recombines TRBV12-5 with TRBJ1-1; no definite D call. This CDR3 is built from 15 residues. With 0 bases removed from V and 4 bases from J, the gap between germline ends came to 12 bases. Germline V CDR1 and CDR2: LGHNT, FRNRAP. DNA for the CDR3: TGTGCTAGTGGTTTGGTGTTGGGTCGCGGCACTGAAGCTTTCTTT. As protein: CASGLVLGRGTEAFF.

This clonotype was detected a few times. V and J are TRBV19 and TRBJ2-7, with 9 bases aligning to TRBD1. Germline V gene data show CDR1 as LNHDA and CDR2 as SQIVND (reference sequence). V was pared by 3 bases and J by 7 bases, with 16 bases of the junction left unmatched. This CDR3 is 17 amino acids long. CDR3 DNA: TGTGCCAGTAGTATCCCCCTAACCGGGACAGGGATGTTAGAGCAGTACTTC. It encodes CASSIPLTGTGMLEQYF.

This clonotype was counted ten times or more. This chain joins TRBV6-5 and TRBJ1-1; the D is unclear. Trimming shortened V by 2 bases and J by 0 bases, and 10 bases separated the two germline ends. Germline V gives CDR1 MNHEY, CDR2 SVGAGI. CDR3 length: 15 residues. In DNA, the CDR3 is TGTGCCAGCAGTTACGCCCCGGGATTGAACACTGAAGCTTTCTTT. It translates to CASSYAPGLNTEAFF.

This clonotype has ten or more counts. This chain links TRBV14 with TRBJ1-1; 7 positions agree with TRBD1. Germline V gene lookup returns CDR1 SGHDN and CDR2 FVKESK. V lost 4 bases to trimming and J lost 1 base; unmatched junction nucleotides: 12. The CDR3 totals 17 residues. The CDR3 sequence: CASSLLTPGGENTEAFF. CDR3 bases: TGTGCCAGCAGCCTCCTCACCCCAGGGGGTGAGAACACTGAAGCTTTCTTT.

This clonotype showed up many times. The V gene is TRBV5-1, the J gene TRBJ2-5, with 9 bases aligning to TRBD2. CDR3 size: 15 residues. Germline-derived CDR1 and CDR2 are SGHRS and YFSETQ. J gave up 5 bases and V 5 bases, and 10 bases lay outside the gene matches. The CDR3 nucleotides are TGCGCCAGCAGTTACGGCGGGGGGGCCGGGGAGACCCAGTACTTC. Its protein product is CASSYGGGAGETQYF.

The sample holds many counts of this clonotype. This chain uses TRBV5-1 with TRBJ1-2, with D perhaps matching TRBD1 (5 bases). This CDR3 is built from 18 residues. Trimming took 0 bases from V and 3 from J, leaving 21 bases between them. Germline CDR1 reads SGHRS; CDR2 reads YFSETQ. CDR3 amino acids: CASSLAGQGGRNDYGYTF. In DNA form, the CDR3 reads TGCGCCAGCAGCTTGGCCGGGCAGGGAGGTCGTAACGACTATGGCTACACCTTC.

This clonotype was detected ten times or more. The chain is built from TRBV6-5 and TRBJ2-5; possibly TRBD1 for D (5 bases). V was trimmed by 0 bases and J by 6 bases, leaving 11 bases between them. CDR3 length: 14 amino acids. Germline V gives CDR1 MNHEY, CDR2 SVGAGI. In DNA, the CDR3 is TGTGCCAGCAGTTACTCTCGACAGCCTCAGACCCAGTACTTC. Translating it yields CASSYSRQPQTQYF.

This clonotype occurred many times. V is TRBV20-1 and J is TRBJ2-7; no clear D gene. V lost 5 bases to trimming and J lost 3 bases, with 17 bases between them. Per the germline V gene, CDR1 is DFQATT and CDR2 is SNEGSKA (reference sequence). The CDR3 has 14 residues. CDR3 protein: CSAWVGGTGYEQYF. Written as DNA, the CDR3 is TGCAGTGCTTGGGTGGGCGGCACGGGCTACGAGCAGTACTTC.

This clonotype occurred many times. The chain has TRBV27 and TRBJ1-4; TRBD1 agrees at 10 bases. This CDR3 has 14 amino acids. Germline V gene sequence: CDR1 MNHEY, CDR2 SMNVEV (reference sequence). V lost 1 base to trimming and J lost 10 bases; unmatched junction nucleotides: 3. Here the CDR3 DNA reads TGTGCCAGCAGTTTATTAGGGACAGGGGCAAAACTGTTTTTT. Translating gives CASSLLGTGAKLFF.

This clonotype was recorded at least ten times. The J gene is TRBJ1-5, the V gene TRBV6-1; D gene unclear. V was shortened by 6 bases and J by 0 bases, with 15 bases between the two germline ends. The CDR3 spans 16 residues. The germline CDR1 and CDR2 sequences are MNHNS and SASEGT. DNA for the CDR3: TGTGCCAGCAGCGAGGGTACTACTTATAGCAATCAGCCCCAGCATTTT. Its translation is CASSEGTTYSNQPQHF.

This clonotype was found many times. The chain's CDR3 is CASRGRLNTEAFF. The CDR3 coding sequence is TGCGCCAGCAGGGGACGGCTAAACACTGAAGCTTTCTTT. The chain is built from TRBV5-1 and TRBJ1-1, with D perhaps TRBD1 (5 bases). CDR1 and CDR2 (germline): SGHRS, YFSETQ. Trimming cost V 5 bases and J 2 bases, with 10 bases left between them. This CDR3 has 13 residues. Looking up the rest from reference TRBV5-1 and TRBJ1-1 gives the full variable domain: KAGVTQTPRYLIKTRGQQVTLSCSPISGHRSVSWYQQTPGQGLQFLFEYFSETQRNKGNFPGRFSGRQFSNSRSEMNVSTLELGDSALYLCASRGRLNTEAFFGQGTRLTVV.

This clonotype was picked up many times. In DNA, the CDR3 is TGTGCCAGCAGCTTAGTTTTGGGACTAGCGGGGGGGCCCGATGAGCAGTTCTTC. Its translation: CASSLVLGLAGGPDEQFF. The chain couples TRBV7-8 to TRBJ2-1, with TRBD2 matching over 16 bases. Germline V gene sequence: CDR1 SGHVS, CDR2 FQNEAQ. The ends lost 1 base at V and 8 bases at J; junction bases unmatched: 8. The CDR3 totals 18 residues. Full variable domain (missing parts from reference TRBV7-8 and TRBJ2-1): GAGVSQSPRYKVAKRGQDVALRCDPISGHVSLFWYQQALGQGPEFLTYFQNEAQLDKSGLPSDRFFAERPEGSVSTLKIQRTQQEDSAVYLCASSLVLGLAGGPDEQFFGPGTRLTVL.

This clonotype was recorded many times. The V call is TRBV20-1, the J call TRBJ2-5; 7 bases map to TRBD1. The length of the CDR3 is 13 residues. Germline assignment: CDR1 DFQATT and CDR2 SNEGSKA (reference sequence). The V and J ends lost 6 bases and 3 bases, in that order; junction bases with no gene match: 7. For the CDR3, the DNA is TGCAGTGCCGCACAGGGGCGGAAAGAGACCCAGTACTTC. Protein sequence: CSAAQGRKETQYF.

This clonotype was seen many times. The rearrangement links TRBV10-2 to TRBJ2-5, with D perhaps TRBD2 (6 bases). Germline-derived CDR1 and CDR2 are WSHSY and SAAADI. This CDR3 has 15 amino acids. V shed 3 bases and J shed 2 bases, with 13 bases lying between them. CDR3 coding DNA: TGCGCCAGCAGTGACCCGGGACTGGAACAAGAGACCCAGTACTTC. The encoded protein is CASSDPGLEQETQYF.

To note about this clonotype: One end of the junction is discordant with germline, which a read error may explain. This chain links TRBV12-3 or TRBV12-4 with TRBJ1-5, with a possible D match to TRBD1 (5 bases). The CDR3 is 13 residues long. The CDR3 spells CASSFGEGWPQNF. CDR3 DNA: TGTGCCAGCAGTTTTGGGGAGGGGTGGCCCCAGAATTTT.

This clonotype occurred many times. The chain links TRBV7-2 to TRBJ2-1; 8 bases are a match to TRBD1. The CDR3 covers 16 residues. The germline gives CDR1 SGHTA, CDR2 FQGNSA. V was pared by 4 bases and J by 0 bases, with 5 bases of the junction left unmatched. CDR3 sequence (DNA): TGTGCCAGCAGCTCGGCAGGGGGCTTCTCCTACAATGAGCAGTTCTTC. It is translated as CASSSAGGFSYNEQFF.

The sample holds many counts of this clonotype. The V gene is TRBV1, the J gene TRBJ2-7; TRBD1, as called in the table, went unchecked against the DNA. TRBV1 is designated a pseudogene. This CDR3 contains 16 residues. CDR3 bases: TGCACCAGCAGCCATGCCGGGGGAGGGGGGACCTACGAGCAGTACGTC. This translates into CTSSHAGGGGTYEQYV.

Many counts were recorded for this clonotype. The chain joins TRBV5-1 to TRBJ2-4; 8 bases match TRBD1. Germline trimming cut 1 base from V and 5 bases from J; bases unmatched to any gene: 2. Germline CDR1 SGHRS, CDR2 YFSETQ. The length of the CDR3 is 14 residues. For the CDR3, the DNA is TGCGCCAGCAGCTTGTCAGGGGGCCAAAACATTCAGTACTTC. As protein: CASSLSGGQNIQYF.

This clonotype appeared many times. One base away lies a much larger clone, so this may be a sequencing read error. J is TRBJ1-1 and V is TRBV5-1; D not resolved. This CDR3 is built from 13 residues. CDR1 and CDR2 from the germline V gene are SGHRS and YFSETQ. V gave up 4 bases and J gave up 4 bases, with 11 bases separating them. The CDR3 loop is CASSVERATEAFF. Written as DNA, the CDR3 is TGCGCCAGCAGCGTAGAAAGGGCCACTGAAGCTTTCTTT.

The chain has TRBV6-5 and TRBJ1-3; the D is unclear. The CDR3 extends over 16 amino acids. V was clipped by 2 bases and J by 0 bases, with 11 bases between them. Germline lookup yields CDR1 MNHEY and CDR2 SVGAGI. CDR3 region: CASSYGRPSSGNTIYF. The CDR3 DNA sequence: TGTGCCAGCAGTTACGGAAGGCCAAGCTCTGGAAACACCATATATTTT.

The sample holds many counts of this clonotype. This chain links TRBV9 with TRBJ2-7, with TRBD1 identical over 9 bases. V dropped 3 bases and J dropped 4; count of bases not matched to a gene: 5. Germline CDR1 reads SGDLS; CDR2 reads YYNGEE. The CDR3 consists of 14 residues. In DNA form, the CDR3 reads TGTGCCAGCAGCGGCGGGACAGGGCCGTACGAGCAGTACTTC. Amino acid sequence: CASSGGTGPYEQYF. Combining the CDR3 with reference TRBV9 and TRBJ2-7 gives the whole variable domain DSGVTQTPKHLITATGQRVTLRCSPRSGDLSVYWYQQSLDQGLQFLIQYYNGEERAKGNILERFSAQQFPDLHSELNLSSLELGDSALYFCASSGGTGPYEQYFGPGTRLTVT.

This clonotype was picked up many times. At one boundary the junction diverges from the germline segment, which might be a read error. The chain links TRBV12-3 or TRBV12-4 to TRBJ1-5; unclear D gene. This CDR3 is 13 amino acids long. In DNA form, the CDR3 reads TGTGCCAGCAGTTACGGAAAAGTACAGCCCCAGAATTTT. Amino acid sequence: CASSYGKVQPQNF.

In its sample, this clonotype was seen many times. A read error may account for a junction end that differs from germline. The chain has TRBV12-3 or TRBV12-4 and TRBJ1-6; possible D gene TRBD1, 6 bases. The CDR3 has 15 residues. This CDR3 is CASSLGSQGNSPLNF. Here the CDR3 DNA reads TGTGCCAGCAGTTTAGGGTCGCAGGGGAATTCACCCCTCAACTTT.